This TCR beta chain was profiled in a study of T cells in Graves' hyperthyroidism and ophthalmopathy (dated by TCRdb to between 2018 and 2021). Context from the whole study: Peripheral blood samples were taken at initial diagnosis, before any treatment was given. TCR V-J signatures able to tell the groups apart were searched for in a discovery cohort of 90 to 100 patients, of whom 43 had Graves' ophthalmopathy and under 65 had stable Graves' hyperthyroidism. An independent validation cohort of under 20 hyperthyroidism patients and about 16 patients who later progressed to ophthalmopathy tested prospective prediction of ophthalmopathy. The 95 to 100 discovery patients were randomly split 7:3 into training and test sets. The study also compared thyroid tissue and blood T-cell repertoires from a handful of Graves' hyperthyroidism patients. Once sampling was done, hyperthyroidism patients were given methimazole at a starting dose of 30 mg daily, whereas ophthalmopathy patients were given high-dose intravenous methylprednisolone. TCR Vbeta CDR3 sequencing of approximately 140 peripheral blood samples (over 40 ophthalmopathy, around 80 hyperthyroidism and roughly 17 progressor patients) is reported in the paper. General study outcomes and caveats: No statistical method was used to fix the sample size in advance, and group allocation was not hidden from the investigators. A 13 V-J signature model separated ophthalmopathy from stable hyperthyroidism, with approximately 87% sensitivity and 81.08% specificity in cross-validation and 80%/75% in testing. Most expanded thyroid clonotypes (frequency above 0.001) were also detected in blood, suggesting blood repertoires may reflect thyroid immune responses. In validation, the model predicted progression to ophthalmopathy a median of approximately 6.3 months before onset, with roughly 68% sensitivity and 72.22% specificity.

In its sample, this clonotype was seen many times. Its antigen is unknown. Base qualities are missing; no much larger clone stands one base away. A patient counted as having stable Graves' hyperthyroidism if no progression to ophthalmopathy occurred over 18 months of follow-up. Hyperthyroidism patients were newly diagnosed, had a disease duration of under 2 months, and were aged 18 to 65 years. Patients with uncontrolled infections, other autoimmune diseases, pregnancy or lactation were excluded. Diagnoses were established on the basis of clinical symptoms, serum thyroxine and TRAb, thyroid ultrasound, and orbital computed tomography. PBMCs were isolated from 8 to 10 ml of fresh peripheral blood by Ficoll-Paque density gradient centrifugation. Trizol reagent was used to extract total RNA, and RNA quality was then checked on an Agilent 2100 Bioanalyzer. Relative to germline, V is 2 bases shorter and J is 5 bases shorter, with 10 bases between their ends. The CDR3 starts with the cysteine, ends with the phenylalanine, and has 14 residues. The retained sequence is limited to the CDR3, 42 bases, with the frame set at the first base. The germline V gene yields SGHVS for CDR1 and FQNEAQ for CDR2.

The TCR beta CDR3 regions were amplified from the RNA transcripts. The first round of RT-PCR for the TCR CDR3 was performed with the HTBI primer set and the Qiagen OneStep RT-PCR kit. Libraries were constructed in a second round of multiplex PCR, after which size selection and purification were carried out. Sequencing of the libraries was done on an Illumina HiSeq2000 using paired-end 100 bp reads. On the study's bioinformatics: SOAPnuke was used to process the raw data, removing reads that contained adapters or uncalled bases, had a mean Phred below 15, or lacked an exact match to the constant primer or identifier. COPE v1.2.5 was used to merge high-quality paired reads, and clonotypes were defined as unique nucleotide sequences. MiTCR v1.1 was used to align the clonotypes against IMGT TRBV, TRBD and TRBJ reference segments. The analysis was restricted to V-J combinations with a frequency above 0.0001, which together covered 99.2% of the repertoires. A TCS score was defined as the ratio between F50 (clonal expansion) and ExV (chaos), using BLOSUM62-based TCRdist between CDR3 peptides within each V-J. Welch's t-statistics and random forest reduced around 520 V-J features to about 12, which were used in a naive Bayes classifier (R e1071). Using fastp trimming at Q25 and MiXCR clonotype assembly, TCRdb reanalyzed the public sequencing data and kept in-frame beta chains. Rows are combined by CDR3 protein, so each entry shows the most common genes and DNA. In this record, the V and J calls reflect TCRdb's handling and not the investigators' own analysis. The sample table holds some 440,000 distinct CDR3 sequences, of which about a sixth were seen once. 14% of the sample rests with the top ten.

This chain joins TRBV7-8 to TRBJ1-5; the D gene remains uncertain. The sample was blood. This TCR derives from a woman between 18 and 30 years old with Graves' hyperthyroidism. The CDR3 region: CASSLLLGHQPQHF. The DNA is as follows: TGTGCCAGCAGCTTATTGTTAGGCCATCAGCCCCAGCATTTT.